These 10 T cell receptor beta chains were all obtained from the same sample, sequenced in a study of CD8 T cells in Susac syndrome. RNA totalling roughly 0.45 to 1 ug underwent reverse transcription with random hexamers. TCRdb re-called the immunoSEQ multiplex PCR reads with MiXCR, one entry per CDR3 protein. Of roughly 100,000 distinct CDR3 sequences in the sample, around 94% are singletons; the top ten hold about 0.28%. Sequencing was done on a sample of CD4+ T cells from PBMCs. These receptors were obtained from a human donor with Susac syndrome.

V usage is TRBV30 and J usage is TRBJ2-3; either TRBD1 or TRBD2 may fit D (6 bases each). The CDR3 totals 17 residues. The ends were cut back, 3 bases at V and 2 bases at J, with 21 bases in the middle. CDR1 is GTSNPN, CDR2 SVGIG, per germline (reference sequence). CDR3 DNA: TGTGCCTGGAGCCCCATTCGTTGGGGGGCGCACACAGATACGCAGTATTTT. Translating it yields CAWSPIRWGAHTDTQYF.

The chain has TRBV20-1 and TRBJ1-4; D gene ambiguous. CDR1 and CDR2 from the germline V gene are DFQATT and SNEGSKA (reference sequence). V dropped 3 bases and J dropped 0 bases, with 5 bases sitting between them. The CDR3 is 13 residues long. The CDR3, as DNA: TGCAGTGCTAGTTTCCCAACTAATGAAAAACTGTTTTTT. This sequence encodes CSASFPTNEKLFF.

The chain combines TRBV7-2 with TRBJ2-1; 11 nucleotides agree with TRBD2. V lost 10 bases, J lost 4 bases, and 9 bases stayed unmatched. The CDR3 sequence is 15 residues long. Germline V gene data show CDR1 as SGHTA and CDR2 as FQGNSA. Here the CDR3 reads CATPAVAGGYNEQFF. The CDR3 nucleotides read TGTGCCACGCCCGCGGTAGCGGGGGGGTACAATGAGCAGTTCTTC.

CDR3 sequence reads: CASSLDRNNQPQHF. DNA for the CDR3: TGTGCCAGCAGTTTGGACAGAAACAATCAGCCCCAGCATTTT. The chain joins TRBV28 to TRBJ1-5, with D perhaps TRBD1 (6 bases). The germline V gene encodes CDR1 MDHEN and CDR2 SYDVKM. This CDR3 region has 14 residues. Trimming pared 3 bases from V and 3 bases from J, leaving 9 bases between. The whole variable domain, remainder taken from reference TRBV28 and TRBJ1-5, is DVKVTQSSRYLVKRTGEKVFLECVQDMDHENMFWYRQDPGLGLRLIYFSYDVKMKEKGDIPEGYSVSREKKERFSLILESASTNQTSMYLCASSLDRNNQPQHFGDGTRLSIL.

This sequence joins TRBV27 and TRBJ2-2; D gene unclear. Germline V lookup: CDR1 MNHEY, CDR2 SMNVEV (reference sequence). The CDR3 length is 14 residues. Between the trimmed V and J ends, which lost 3 bases and 5 bases, there was a span of 10 bases. The chain's CDR3 is CASSFSLSTGELFF. In nucleotides, the CDR3 is TGTGCCAGCAGTTTCAGCCTGAGTACCGGGGAGCTGTTTTTT.

This chain uses TRBV27 with TRBJ2-5, with 10 bases that match TRBD2. Germline CDR1 MNHEY, CDR2 SMNVEV (reference sequence). The CDR3 has 16 residues. With V trimmed by 0 bases and J by 5 bases, 6 bases remained unmatched. The CDR3 reads CASSLSERGGRETQYF. CDR3 coding DNA: TGTGCCAGCAGTTTATCGGAGCGGGGGGGCCGTGAGACCCAGTACTTC.

The rearrangement uses TRBV29-1 and TRBJ1-1; D call uncertain. Trimming pared 3 bases from V and 1 base from J, leaving 9 bases between. The length of the CDR3 is 13 residues. The germline V gene has CDR1 SQVTM and CDR2 ANQGSEA. DNA for the CDR3: TGCAGCGTTGAGGAGGCGCCGAACACTGAAGCTTTCTTT. Its translation: CSVEEAPNTEAFF.

V is TRBV5-1 and J is TRBJ1-1; 9 bases are shared with TRBD1. The germline CDR1 and CDR2 sequences are SGHRS and YFSETQ. V trimming: 1 base; J trimming: 6 bases; junction bases outside the gene matches: 4. The CDR3 extends over 14 amino acids. The CDR3 DNA reads as TGCGCCAGCAGCTTGACAGGGGGCGTCGCTGAAGCTTTCTTT. Translating gives CASSLTGGVAEAFF. The full variable domain, with the rest looked up from reference TRBV5-1 and TRBJ1-1, is KAGVTQTPRYLIKTRGQQVTLSCSPISGHRSVSWYQQTPGQGLQFLFEYFSETQRNKGNFPGRFSGRQFSNSRSEMNVSTLELGDSALYLCASSLTGGVAEAFFGQGTRLTVV.

The CDR3 reads CASSFDRGVAGAFF. The CDR3 DNA is TGCGCCAGCAGCTTCGACAGGGGGGTCGCTGGAGCTTTCTTT. The J gene is TRBJ1-1, the V gene TRBV5-1; 9 nucleotides align to TRBD1. The CDR3 contains 14 residues. V gave up 2 bases and J gave up 10 bases; unmatched junction bases: 9. Per the germline V gene, CDR1 is SGHRS and CDR2 is YFSETQ. Using reference TRBV5-1 and TRBJ1-1 for the parts outside the CDR3, the full variable domain is KAGVTQTPRYLIKTRGQQVTLSCSPISGHRSVSWYQQTPGQGLQFLFEYFSETQRNKGNFPGRFSGRQFSNSRSEMNVSTLELGDSALYLCASSFDRGVAGAFFGQGTRLTVV.

V usage is TRBV4-2 and J usage is TRBJ2-2, with 12 bases that match TRBD2. CDR3 length: 18 residues. V dropped 0 bases and J dropped 3; count of bases not matched to a gene: 5. Germline-derived CDR1 and CDR2 are LGHNA and YNFKEQ. The CDR3 is CASSQDRRLAGDTGELFF. CDR3 bases: TGTGCCAGCAGCCAAGATCGCAGACTAGCGGGGGACACCGGGGAGCTGTTTTTT.